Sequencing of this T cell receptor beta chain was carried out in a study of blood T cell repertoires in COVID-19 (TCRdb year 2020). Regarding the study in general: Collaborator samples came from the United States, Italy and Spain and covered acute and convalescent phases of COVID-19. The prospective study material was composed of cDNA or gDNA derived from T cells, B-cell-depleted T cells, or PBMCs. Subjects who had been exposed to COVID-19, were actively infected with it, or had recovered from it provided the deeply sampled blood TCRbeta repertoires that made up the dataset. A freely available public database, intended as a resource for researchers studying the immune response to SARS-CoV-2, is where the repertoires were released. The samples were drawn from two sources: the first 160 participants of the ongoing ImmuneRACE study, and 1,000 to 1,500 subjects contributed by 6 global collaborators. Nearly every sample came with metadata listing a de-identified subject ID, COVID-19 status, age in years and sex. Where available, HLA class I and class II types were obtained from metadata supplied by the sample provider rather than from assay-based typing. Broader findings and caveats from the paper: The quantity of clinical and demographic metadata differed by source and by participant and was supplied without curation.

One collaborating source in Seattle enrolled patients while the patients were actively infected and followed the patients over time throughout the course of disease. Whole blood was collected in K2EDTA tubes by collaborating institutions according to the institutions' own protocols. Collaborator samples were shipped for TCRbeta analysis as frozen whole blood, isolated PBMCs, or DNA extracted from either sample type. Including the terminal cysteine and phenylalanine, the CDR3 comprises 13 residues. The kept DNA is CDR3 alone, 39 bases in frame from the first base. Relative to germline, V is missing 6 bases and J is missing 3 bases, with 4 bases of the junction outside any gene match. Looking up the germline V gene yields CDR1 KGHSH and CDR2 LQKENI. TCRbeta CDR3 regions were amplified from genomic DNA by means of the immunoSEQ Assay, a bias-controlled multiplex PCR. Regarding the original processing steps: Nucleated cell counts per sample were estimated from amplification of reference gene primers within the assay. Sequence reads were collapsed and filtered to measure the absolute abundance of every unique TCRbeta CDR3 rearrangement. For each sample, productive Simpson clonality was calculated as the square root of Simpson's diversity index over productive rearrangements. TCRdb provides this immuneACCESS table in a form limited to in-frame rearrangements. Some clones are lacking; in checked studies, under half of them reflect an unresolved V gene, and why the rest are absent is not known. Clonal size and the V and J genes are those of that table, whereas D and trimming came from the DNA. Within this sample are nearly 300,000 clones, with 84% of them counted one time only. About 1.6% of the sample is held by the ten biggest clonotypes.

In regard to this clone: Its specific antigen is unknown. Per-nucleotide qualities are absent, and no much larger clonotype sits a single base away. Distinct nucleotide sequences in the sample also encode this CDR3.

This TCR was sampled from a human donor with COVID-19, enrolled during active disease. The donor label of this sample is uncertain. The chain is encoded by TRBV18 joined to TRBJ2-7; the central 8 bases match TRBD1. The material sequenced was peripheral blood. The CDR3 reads CASSRDRGYEQYF. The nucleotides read TGTGCCAGCTCCCGAGACAGGGGCTACGAGCAGTACTTC.